This T cell receptor beta chain was documented in a study of CD8 T cells in Susac syndrome. General study findings and limits: The authors found around 15 Susac-specific public clones in total CD8+ repertoires and roughly five in CD8+ TEMRA repertoires. Among active patients and in TEMRA cells, CD8+ clonal expansion in Susac reached its peak.

About this clonotype itself: Its cognate antigen is unknown.

Random hexamers primed reverse transcription of about 0.45 to 1 ug RNA. A multiplex approach, immunoSEQ multiplex PCR, amplified TCR beta CDR3 across 54 Vbeta and 13 Jbeta. TCRdb reprocessed the immunoSEQ multiplex PCR reads with MiXCR, giving one entry per CDR3 protein. This table has around 200,000 distinct CDR3 sequences, approximately 95% appearing once. The CDR3 is 14 amino acids. Germline CDR1 and CDR2: GTSNPN and SVGIG (reference sequence). The V end was cut by 1 base, the J end by 6 bases, with 16 bases between. Negative isolation was used for CD8+ and CD4+ T cells, and FACS enrichment was applied to TEMRA cells.

The rearrangement joins TRBV30 to TRBJ2-7; TRBD1 might be the D (5 bases). The sequence derives from a human donor with Susac syndrome. Material: CD8+ T cells from PBMCs. The CDR3 sequence: CAWSAVGRAFEQYF. The CDR3, as DNA: TGTGCCTGGAGTGCTGTGGGCAGGGCTTTCGAGCAGTACTTC.